This T cell receptor beta chain was recorded in a study of T cell clonotyping in hematopoietic cell transplantation. The germline V and J ends were trimmed by 2 bases and 4 bases, with 7 bases remaining between them. CDR3 length: 13 amino acids. From germline, CDR1 is MNHEY and CDR2 SVGAGI. The time point: recipient sample about 28 days before transplant, after cytoreduction. TCRdb keeps only in-frame clones here, not all; method: immunoSEQ multiplex PCR. Among about 38,000 clones listed, around 95% were seen once. Remarks on this clone: Its antigen is undetermined.

Study-wide points: CD4 and CD8 repertoire contributions could not be separated without sorting. At the given depth, recipient repertoires were over 95% de novo clonotypes.

The rearrangement uses TRBV6-5 and TRBJ2-3; D call uncertain. The TCR originated in a man aged 40-55 years with chronic myeloid leukemia. Some clones in this sample may be carry-over from other donors' samples. Source: peripheral blood mononuclear cells, taken before stem cell transplant. The CDR3 coding sequence is TGTGCCAGCAGTTACGGGCGCGCAGATACGCAGTATTTT. Its protein product is CASSYGRADTQYF.